A single sample is the source of the 23 T cell receptor beta chains below, sequenced in a study of cytomegalovirus exposure and HLA in healthy donors. Use of 60 Vbeta and 13 Jbeta primers characterized the PCR. Method: immunoSEQ multiplex PCR; TCRdb's copy keeps in-frame clones and lacks some. The data contain fewer than 90,000 clones, about 76% of them singletons. Sequenced material: PBMCs. Receptors originate from a man aged 25-45 years in good health and CMV-seropositive.

The rearrangement uses TRBV5-1 and TRBJ2-3; TRBD1 matches at 7 bases. CDR1 and CDR2 from the germline V gene are SGHRS and YFSETQ. There are 15 residues in the CDR3. The junction had 6 bases not matched to a gene; V was cut back by 1 base and J by 4 bases. This CDR3 is CASSLLLQGADTQYF. The CDR3 DNA follows: TGCGCCAGCAGCTTGCTGCTTCAGGGGGCAGATACGCAGTATTTT.

This rearrangement joins TRBV11-3 to TRBJ2-1, with 7 bases identical to TRBD1. V was pared by 5 bases and J by 3 bases, with 7 bases of the junction left unmatched. The CDR3 totals 15 residues. CDR1 and CDR2 from the germline V gene are SGHNT and YENEEA. CDR3: CASSTPTGNYNEQFF. Written as DNA, the CDR3 is TGTGCCAGCAGCACCCCGACAGGGAACTACAATGAGCAGTTCTTC.

This clone turned up a few times. This sequence joins TRBV19 and TRBJ1-2, with D tentatively TRBD1 (5 bases). The V gene's germline CDR1 is LNHDA and CDR2 SQIVND (reference sequence). V shed 4 bases and J shed 10 bases, with 19 bases lying between them. The CDR3 loop spans 14 amino acids. Written as DNA, the CDR3 is TGTGCCAGTAGTACCTCGGGACGTCGGGGGACCTACACCTTC. Residues: CASSTSGRRGTYTF.

The chain employs TRBV7-9 and TRBJ2-1; D may be TRBD1 (7 bases). The germline CDR1 and CDR2 sequences are SEHNR and FQNEAQ (reference sequence). The CDR3 spans 17 residues. Trimming took off 5 bases at V and 4 bases at J, with 21 bases between the two ends. CDR3 residues: CASSPPPGGQRYNEQFF. The CDR3 region has the DNA TGTGCCAGCAGCCCACCCCCCGGGGGACAGAGGTACAATGAGCAGTTCTTC.

This clone was detected only a few times. The chain's CDR3 is CASSPPGQGDHEQFF. CDR3 DNA: TGCGCCAGCAGCCCACCGGGACAGGGGGATCATGAGCAGTTCTTC. The chain is built from TRBV4-1 and TRBJ2-1; 11 bases match TRBD1. The CDR3 has 15 amino acids. V lost 4 bases to trimming and J lost 8 bases; unmatched junction nucleotides: 7. Germline CDR1 MGHRA, CDR2 YSYEKL.

J is TRBJ2-4 and V is TRBV2, with D uncertain. The CDR3 consists of 12 residues. Germline CDR1 and CDR2: SNHLY and FYNNEI. V was shortened by 7 bases and J by 8 bases, with 12 bases between the two germline ends. The CDR3: CASTAPLDIQYF. Written as DNA, the CDR3 is TGTGCCAGCACAGCCCCCCTAGACATTCAGTACTTC.

In this sample, this clone turned up a few times. V and J are TRBV4-1 and TRBJ1-1, with 7 bases identical to TRBD1. The CDR3 has 13 residues. J gave up 6 bases and V 2 bases, and 3 bases lay outside the gene matches. CDR1 is MGHRA and CDR2 is YSYEKL in the germline V gene. CDR3 residues: CASSQRTGPEAFF. As DNA, the CDR3 is TGCGCCAGCAGCCAACGGACAGGTCCTGAAGCTTTCTTT.

This chain uses TRBV7-2 with TRBJ2-7; possibly TRBD2 for D (5 bases). The V gene lost 5 bases and the J gene lost 7 bases, with 12 bases spanning the gap. This CDR3 comprises 12 residues. Germline-derived CDR1 and CDR2 are SGHTA and FQGNSA. Written as DNA, the CDR3 is TGTGCCAGCAGCGGAGGTGGGATTGAGCAGTACTTC. This codes for CASSGGGIEQYF.

The V gene is TRBV5-1, the J gene TRBJ1-2; 8 nucleotides line up with TRBD1. The trim removed 3 bases at V and 8 bases at J, leaving 6 bases unmatched. Germline values: CDR1 SGHRS, CDR2 YFSETQ. This CDR3 contains 13 residues. CDR3 sequence: CASSSQGAVGYTF. CDR3 sequence (DNA): TGCGCCAGCAGCTCCCAGGGGGCAGTCGGCTACACCTTC.

The chain links TRBV5-1 to TRBJ1-1; D not certain. The germline V gene has CDR1 SGHRS and CDR2 YFSETQ. CDR3 length: 14 amino acids. Trimming removed 4 bases at V and 1 base at J, with 11 bases between. CDR3 sequence (DNA): TGCGCCAGCAGCCATCAGGATTCGAACACTGAAGCTTTCTTT. Translated: CASSHQDSNTEAFF.

This CDR3 reads CASTLALGGGNEQFF. The CDR3 region has the DNA TGTGCCAGTACTTTGGCTTTGGGGGGAGGCAATGAGCAGTTCTTC. The chain is built from TRBV2 and TRBJ2-1; possible D gene TRBD2, 6 bases. The germline V gene encodes CDR1 SNHLY and CDR2 FYNNEI. V was shortened by 9 bases and J by 6 bases, with 21 bases between the two germline ends. CDR3 length equals 15 residues.

In this sample, this clone turned up once. The chain combines TRBV6-5 with TRBJ1-2, with 11 bases lining up with TRBD1. CDR1 MNHEY and CDR2 SVGAGI come from the germline V gene. The CDR3 contains 15 residues. Trimming removed 6 bases from V and 8 bases from J; junction bases left unmatched: 11. CDR3 sequence reads: CASRGLDRGLKGYTF. In DNA form, the CDR3 reads TGTGCCAGCAGGGGTCTGGACAGGGGGCTGAAGGGCTACACCTTC.

As DNA, the CDR3 is TGTGCCAGCAGCCCTAGCGGATCCCAGTTGCACGAGCAGTACTTC. Translation: CASSPSGSQLHEQYF. This chain links TRBV7-9 with TRBJ2-7; 7 bases agree with TRBD2. Germline assignment: CDR1 SEHNR and CDR2 FQNEAQ (reference sequence). The ends lost 5 bases at V and 5 bases at J; junction bases unmatched: 12. There are 15 residues in the CDR3. Full variable domain (rest looked up from reference TRBV7-9 and TRBJ2-7): DTGVSQNPRHKITKRGQNVTFRCDPISEHNRLYWYRQTLGQGPEFLTYFQNEAQLEKSRLLSDRFSAERPKGSFSTLEIQRTEQGDSAMYLCASSPSGSQLHEQYFGPGTRLTVT.

The chain couples TRBV14 to TRBJ1-1; the D is unclear. The length of the CDR3 is 15 residues. Germline CDR1 SGHDN, CDR2 FVKESK. Trimming shortened V by 2 bases and J by 1 base, and 11 bases separated the two germline ends. The CDR3 sequence: CASSQLGGGNTEAFF. The CDR3 coding sequence is TGTGCCAGCAGCCAACTGGGTGGAGGGAACACTGAAGCTTTCTTT.

The V call is TRBV5-1, the J call TRBJ1-4; 7 bases match TRBD1. Looked up from germline, CDR1 is SGHRS and CDR2 is YFSETQ. This CDR3 is 18 amino acids long. After removal of 0 bases from V and 2 bases from J, the junction contained 10 bases not matched to a gene. Here the CDR3 DNA reads TGCGCCAGCAGCTTGGCCGAACGCACAGGGGCGACTAATGAAAAACTGTTTTTT. The encoded protein is CASSLAERTGATNEKLFF. Supplemented by reference TRBV5-1 and TRBJ1-4, the full variable domain reads KAGVTQTPRYLIKTRGQQVTLSCSPISGHRSVSWYQQTPGQGLQFLFEYFSETQRNKGNFPGRFSGRQFSNSRSEMNVSTLELGDSALYLCASSLAERTGATNEKLFFGSGTQLSVL.

This clone appeared a few times. The J gene is TRBJ2-2, the V gene TRBV11-2; D is unresolved. The ends were cut back, 6 bases at V and 0 bases at J, with 14 bases in the middle. Germline V gives CDR1 SGHAT, CDR2 FQNNGV. CDR3 length equals 16 residues. In DNA form, the CDR3 reads TGTGCCAGCAGACTGTCAAGCTACGCGAACACCGGGGAGCTGTTTTTT. Translation: CASRLSSYANTGELFF. The whole variable domain, remainder taken from reference TRBV11-2 and TRBJ2-2, is EAGVAQSPRYKIIEKRQSVAFWCNPISGHATLYWYQQILGQGPKLLIQFQNNGVVDDSQLPKDRFSAERLKGVDSTLKIQPAKLEDSAVYLCASRLSSYANTGELFFGEGSRLTVL.

This clone was seen more than once but under ten times. Other DNA sequences of this sample code for an identical CDR3. V usage is TRBV2 and J usage is TRBJ2-3; TRBD2 matches at 10 bases. V trimming: 1 base; J trimming: 5 bases; junction bases outside the gene matches: 3. Germline V gene data show CDR1 as SNHLY and CDR2 as FYNNEI. The CDR3 covers 15 residues. The CDR3 region is CASSEGLAGEDTQYF. As DNA, the CDR3 is TGTGCCAGCAGTGAAGGGCTAGCGGGGGAAGATACGCAGTATTTT. Full variable domain (remainder filled in from reference TRBV2 and TRBJ2-3): EPEVTQTPSHQVTQMGQEVILRCVPISNHLYFYWYRQILGQKVEFLVSFYNNEISEKSEIFDDQFSVERPDGSNFTLKIRSTKLEDSAMYFCASSEGLAGEDTQYFGPGTRLTVL.

This clone came up a few times. The chain is built from TRBV10-3 and TRBJ1-3; 8 nucleotides agree with TRBD1. Per germline, CDR1 ENHRY and CDR2 SYGVKD. There are 15 residues in the CDR3. V shed 8 bases and J 0 bases; nucleotides not matched to a gene: 6. This CDR3 reads CAIGTGPLSGNTIYF. DNA of the CDR3: TGTGCCATCGGGACAGGACCCCTCTCTGGAAACACCATATATTTT.

This sequence joins TRBV9 and TRBJ1-5; no clear D. This CDR3 comprises 14 residues. Germline CDR1 reads SGDLS; CDR2 reads YYNGEE. Between the trimmed V and J ends, which lost 2 bases and 6 bases, there was a span of 12 bases. The CDR3 sequence is CASSVSSGAQPQHF. For the CDR3, the DNA is TGTGCCAGCAGCGTGTCATCGGGAGCTCAGCCCCAGCATTTT.

The chain is built from TRBV5-1 and TRBJ2-5; 7 bases match TRBD1. The CDR3 totals 16 residues. After removal of 4 bases from V and 5 bases from J, the junction contained 14 bases not matched to a gene. The germline CDR1 and CDR2 sequences are SGHRS and YFSETQ. The CDR3 protein is CASSAGTAVIEETQYF. In DNA form, the CDR3 reads TGCGCCAGCAGCGCCGGGACAGCCGTGATCGAGGAGACCCAGTACTTC.

This clone has a handful of counts. The V gene is TRBV4-3, the J gene TRBJ1-5; D uncertain. The CDR3 sequence is 15 residues long. The V end was cut by 0 bases, the J end by 5 bases, with 11 bases between. The germline V gene has CDR1 LGHNA and CDR2 YSLEER. CDR3 DNA: TGCGCCAGCAGCCAAGATAAGTCGGGGTATCAGCCCCAGCATTTT. The encoded protein is CASSQDKSGYQPQHF.

The chain combines TRBV27 with TRBJ2-7, with 10 nucleotides matching TRBD1. V shed 0 bases, J shed 2 bases, and the junction held 7 bases outside the gene matches. This CDR3 has 17 residues. Germline V CDR1 and CDR2: MNHEY, SMNVEV (reference sequence). This CDR3 is CASSLSIPGQGAYEQYF. CDR3 coding DNA: TGTGCCAGCAGTTTATCCATCCCCGGACAGGGGGCCTACGAGCAGTACTTC.

This chain uses TRBV27 with TRBJ1-2; TRBD1 is a possible D gene (5 bases). The ends were cut back, 0 bases at V and 4 bases at J, with 12 bases in the middle. The CDR3 sequence is 15 residues long. Germline loops: CDR1 MNHEY, CDR2 SMNVEV (reference sequence). The CDR3 here is CASSLSGVPFYGYTF. The CDR3 bases are TGTGCCAGCAGTTTATCAGGGGTGCCCTTCTATGGCTACACCTTC.